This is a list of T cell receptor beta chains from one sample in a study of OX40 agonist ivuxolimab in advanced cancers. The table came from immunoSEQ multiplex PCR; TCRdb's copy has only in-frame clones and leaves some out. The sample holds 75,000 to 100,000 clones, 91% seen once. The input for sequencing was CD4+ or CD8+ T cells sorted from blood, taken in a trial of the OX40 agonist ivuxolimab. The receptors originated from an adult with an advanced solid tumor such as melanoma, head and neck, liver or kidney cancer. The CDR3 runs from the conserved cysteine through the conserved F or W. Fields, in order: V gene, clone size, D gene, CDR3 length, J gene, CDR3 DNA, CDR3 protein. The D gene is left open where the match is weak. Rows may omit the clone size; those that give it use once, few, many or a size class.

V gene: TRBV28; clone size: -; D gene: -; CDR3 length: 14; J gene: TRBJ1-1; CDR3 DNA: TGTGCCAGCAGTCTACGCCGGCGGAACACTGAAGCTTTCTTT; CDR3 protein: CASSLRRRNTEAFF
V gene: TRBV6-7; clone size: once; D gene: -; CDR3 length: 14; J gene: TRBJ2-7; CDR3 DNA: TGTGCCAGTCAAGGGTACAGCCACTCCTACGAGCAGTACTTC; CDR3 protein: CASQGYSHSYEQYF
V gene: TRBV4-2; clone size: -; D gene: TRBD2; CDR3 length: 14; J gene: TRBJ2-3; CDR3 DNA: TGTGCCAGCAGCCCTAGCGGGAGAGGGGATACGCAGTATTTT; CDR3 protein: CASSPSGRGDTQYF
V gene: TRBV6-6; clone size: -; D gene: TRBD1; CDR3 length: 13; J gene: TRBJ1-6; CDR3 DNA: TGTGCCAGCATCAGGGGGGTGGATTCACCCCTCCACTTT; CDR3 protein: CASIRGVDSPLHF
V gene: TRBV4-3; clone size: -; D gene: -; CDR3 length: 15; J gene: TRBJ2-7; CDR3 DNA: TGCGCCAGCAGCCAAGCCCGCGAGGGGGGCTACGAGCAGTACTTC; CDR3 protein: CASSQAREGGYEQYF
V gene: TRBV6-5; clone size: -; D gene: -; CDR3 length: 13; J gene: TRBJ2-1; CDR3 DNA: TGTGCCAGCAGTTACTCGCCACTTTCTGAGCAGTTCTTC; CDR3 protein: CASSYSPLSEQFF
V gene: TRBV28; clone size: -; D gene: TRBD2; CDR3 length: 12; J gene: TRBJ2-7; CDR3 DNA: TGTGCCAGCAGTTTAGGGGGACTAGCGGGAGTCTTC; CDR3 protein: CASSLGGLAGVF
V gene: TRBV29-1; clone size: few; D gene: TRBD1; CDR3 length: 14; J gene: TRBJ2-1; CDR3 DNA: TGCAGCCTTGGACAGGGAATGTCCTACAATGAGCAGTTCTTC; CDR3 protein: CSLGQGMSYNEQFF
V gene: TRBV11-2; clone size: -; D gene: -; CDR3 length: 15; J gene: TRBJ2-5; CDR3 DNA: TGTGCCAGCAGCCCAAACGTTGGGGCCCGGGCGACCCAGTACTTC; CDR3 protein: CASSPNVGARATQYF
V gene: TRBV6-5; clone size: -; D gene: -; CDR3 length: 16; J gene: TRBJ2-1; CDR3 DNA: TGTGCCAGCAGTTACCAGCCCGGCATCTCCTACAATGAGCAGTTCTTC; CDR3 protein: CASSYQPGISYNEQFF
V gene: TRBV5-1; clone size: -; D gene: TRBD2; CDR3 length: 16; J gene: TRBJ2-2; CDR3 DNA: TGCGCCAGCAGCTTGGTGGTAGCGGGCGTCACCGGGGAGCTGTTTTTT; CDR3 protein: CASSLVVAGVTGELFF
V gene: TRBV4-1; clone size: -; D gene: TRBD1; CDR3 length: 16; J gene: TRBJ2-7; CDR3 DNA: TGCGCCAGCAGCTTAACCCCTGCCGGGACAGGGAACGAGCAGTACTTC; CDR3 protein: CASSLTPAGTGNEQYF
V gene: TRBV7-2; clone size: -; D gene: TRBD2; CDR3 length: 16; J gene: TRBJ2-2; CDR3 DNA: TGTGCCAGCAGCTTGGGACTAGCAAGGGGGGGCGGGGAGCTGTTTTTT; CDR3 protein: CASSLGLARGGGELFF
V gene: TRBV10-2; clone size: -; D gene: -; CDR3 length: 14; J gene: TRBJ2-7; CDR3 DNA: TGCGCCAGCGGCCGGGACACAGGACCCTACGAGCAGTACTTC; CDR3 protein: CASGRDTGPYEQYF
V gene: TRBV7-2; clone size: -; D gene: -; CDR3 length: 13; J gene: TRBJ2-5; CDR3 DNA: TGTGCCAGCAGCTTCCGGGCCCAAGAGACCCAGTACTTC; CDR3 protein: CASSFRAQETQYF
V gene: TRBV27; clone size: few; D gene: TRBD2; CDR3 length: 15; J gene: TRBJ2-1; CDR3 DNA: TGTGCCAGCAGTATCCCGGGACTAGCGATCAATGAGCAGTTCTTC; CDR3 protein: CASSIPGLAINEQFF
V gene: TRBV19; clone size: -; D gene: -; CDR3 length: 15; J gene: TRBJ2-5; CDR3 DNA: TGTGCCAGTAGTATCGCCTCTATTTACGAGGGGACCCAGTACTTC; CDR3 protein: CASSIASIYEGTQYF
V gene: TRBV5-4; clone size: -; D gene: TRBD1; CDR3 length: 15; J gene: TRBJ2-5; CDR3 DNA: TGTGCCAGCAGCTTGGGGGGGACAGGGGGAGAGACCCAGTACTTC; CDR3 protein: CASSLGGTGGETQYF
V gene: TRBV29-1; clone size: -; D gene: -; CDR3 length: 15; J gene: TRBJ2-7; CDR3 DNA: TGCAGCGTTGTTGGATCGGTAGGACTAACCTACGAGCAGTACTTC; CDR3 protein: CSVVGSVGLTYEQYF
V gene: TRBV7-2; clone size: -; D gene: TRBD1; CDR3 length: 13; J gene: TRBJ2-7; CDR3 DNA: TGTGCCAGCAGCATATCAGGGGGCTACGAGCAGTACTTC; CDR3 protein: CASSISGGYEQYF
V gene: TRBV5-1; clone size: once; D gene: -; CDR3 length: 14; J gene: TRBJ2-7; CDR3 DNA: TGCGCCAGCAGCTATTCTAGTAGTTCTCACGAGCAGTACTTC; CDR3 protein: CASSYSSSSHEQYF
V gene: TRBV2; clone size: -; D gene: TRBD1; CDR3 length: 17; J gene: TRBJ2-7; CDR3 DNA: TGTGCCAGCAGGAAAATAGGGGGACAGGGTCCCCCCTACGAGCAGTACTTC; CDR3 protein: CASRKIGGQGPPYEQYF
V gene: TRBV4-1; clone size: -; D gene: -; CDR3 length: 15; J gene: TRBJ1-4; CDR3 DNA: TGTGCCAGCAGCCAAGAATTAGGGGTTATTGAAAAACTGTTTTTT; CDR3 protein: CASSQELGVIEKLFF
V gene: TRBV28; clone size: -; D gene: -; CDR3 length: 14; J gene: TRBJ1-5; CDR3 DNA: TGTGCCAGCAGTTTCGCAGGGACGACTCAGCCCCAGCATTTT; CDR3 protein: CASSFAGTTQPQHF
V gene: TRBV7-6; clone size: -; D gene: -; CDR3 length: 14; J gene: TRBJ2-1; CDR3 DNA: TGTGCCAGCAGCTTAGACCCCCCTCGCGGCAAGCAGTTCTTC; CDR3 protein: CASSLDPPRGKQFF
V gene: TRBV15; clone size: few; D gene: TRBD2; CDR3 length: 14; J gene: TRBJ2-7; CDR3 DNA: TGTGCCACCGGAACGACTAGCGGGTCCTACGAGCAGTACTTC; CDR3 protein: CATGTTSGSYEQYF
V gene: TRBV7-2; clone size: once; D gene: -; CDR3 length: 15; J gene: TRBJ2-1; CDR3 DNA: TGTGCCAGCAGCTGGAAGCGTGGAGGCCTGAGTGAGCAGTTCTTC; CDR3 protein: CASSWKRGGLSEQFF
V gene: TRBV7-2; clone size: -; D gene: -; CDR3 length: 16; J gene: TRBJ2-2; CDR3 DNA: TGTGCCAGCAGCTTAATGTCAGGGGTTGACACCGGGGAGCTGTTTTTT; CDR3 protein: CASSLMSGVDTGELFF
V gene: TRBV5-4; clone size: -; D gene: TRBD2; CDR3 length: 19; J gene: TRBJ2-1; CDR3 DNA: TGTGCCAGCAGCTTGGTTCTAACTAGCGGGAACCAGGGCTACAATGAGCAGTTCTTC; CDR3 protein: CASSLVLTSGNQGYNEQFF
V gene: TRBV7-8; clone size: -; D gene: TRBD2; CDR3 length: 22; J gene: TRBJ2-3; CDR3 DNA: TGTGCCAGCAGCAACCCTGCCCATAGCGGGAGTTCGGCCGGGTGGGGCACAGATACGCAGTATTTT; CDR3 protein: CASSNPAHSGSSAGWGTDTQYF
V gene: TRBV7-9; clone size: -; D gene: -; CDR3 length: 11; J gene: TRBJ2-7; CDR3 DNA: TGTGCCAGCAGCTTATGGTACGAGCAGTACTTC; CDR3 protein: CASSLWYEQYF
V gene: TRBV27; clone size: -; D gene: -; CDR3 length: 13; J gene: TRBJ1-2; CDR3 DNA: TGTGCCAGCAGTTTTGGCGGGGACTATGGCTACACCTTC; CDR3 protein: CASSFGGDYGYTF
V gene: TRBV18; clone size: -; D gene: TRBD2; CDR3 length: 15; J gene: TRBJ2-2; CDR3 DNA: TGTGCCAGCTCCCAGGGACTACAACACACCGGGGAGCTGTTTTTT; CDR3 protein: CASSQGLQHTGELFF
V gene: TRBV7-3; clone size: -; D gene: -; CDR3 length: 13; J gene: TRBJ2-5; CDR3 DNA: TGTGCCAGCAGCTTAACGGTTAAAGAGACCCAGTACTTC; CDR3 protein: CASSLTVKETQYF
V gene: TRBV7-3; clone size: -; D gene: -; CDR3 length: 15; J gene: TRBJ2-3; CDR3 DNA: TGTGCCAGCAGCTTAGCGGGACTGCAGACAGATACGCAGTATTTT; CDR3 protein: CASSLAGLQTDTQYF
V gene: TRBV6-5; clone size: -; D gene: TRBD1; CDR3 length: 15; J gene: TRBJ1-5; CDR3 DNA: TGTGCCAGCAGTTACACCAGGGGGTACGGTCAGCCCCAGCATTTT; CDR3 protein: CASSYTRGYGQPQHF
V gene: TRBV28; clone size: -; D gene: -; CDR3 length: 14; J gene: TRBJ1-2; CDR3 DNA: TGTGCCAGCAGTTTACTGGGGATTAACTATGGCTACACCTTC; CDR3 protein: CASSLLGINYGYTF
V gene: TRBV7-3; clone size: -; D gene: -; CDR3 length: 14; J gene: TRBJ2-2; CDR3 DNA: TGTGCCAGTCGCTCAAGGGGCGAGGCCGGGGAGCTGTTTTTT; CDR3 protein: CASRSRGEAGELFF
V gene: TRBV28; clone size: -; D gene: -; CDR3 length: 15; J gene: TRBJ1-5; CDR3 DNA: TGTGCCAGCAGTCCCCCGGGCACATACAATCAGCCCCAGCATTTT; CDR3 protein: CASSPPGTYNQPQHF
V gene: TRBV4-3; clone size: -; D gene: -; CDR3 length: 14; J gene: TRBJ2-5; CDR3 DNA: TGCGCCAGCAGCCAAGGTGGGCAGCAAGAGACCCAGTACTTC; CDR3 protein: CASSQGGQQETQYF
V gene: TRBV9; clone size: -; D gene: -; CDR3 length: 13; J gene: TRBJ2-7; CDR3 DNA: TGTGCCAGCAGCGTAGTAAGCTCGGGCGAGCAGTACTTC; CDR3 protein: CASSVVSSGEQYF
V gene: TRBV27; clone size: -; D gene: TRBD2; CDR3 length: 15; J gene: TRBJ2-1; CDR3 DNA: TGTGCCAGCAGTTTTTTAGGGACTAGCTCACATGAGCAGTTCTTC; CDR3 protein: CASSFLGTSSHEQFF
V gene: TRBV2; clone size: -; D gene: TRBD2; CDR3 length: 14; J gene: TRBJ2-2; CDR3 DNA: TGTGCCAGCAGTGAGACTAGCGGGAAGGGGGAGCTGTTTTTT; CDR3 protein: CASSETSGKGELFF
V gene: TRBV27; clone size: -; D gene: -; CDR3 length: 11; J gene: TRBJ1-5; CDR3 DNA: TGTGCCAGCAGTTTTCACCAGCCCCAGCATTTT; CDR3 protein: CASSFHQPQHF
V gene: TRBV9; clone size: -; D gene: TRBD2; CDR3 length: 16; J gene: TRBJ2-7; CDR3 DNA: TGTGCCAGCAGCGTAGCGGCTAGCGGGGTCCCCTACGAGCAGTACTTC; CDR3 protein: CASSVAASGVPYEQYF
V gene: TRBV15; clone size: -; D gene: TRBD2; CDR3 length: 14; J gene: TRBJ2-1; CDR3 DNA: TGTGCCACCAGCAGACGGCGGGAGGGCCATGAGCAGTTCTTC; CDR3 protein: CATSRRREGHEQFF
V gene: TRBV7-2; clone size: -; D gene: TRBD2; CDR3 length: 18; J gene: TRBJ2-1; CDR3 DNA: TGTGCCAGCAGCTTATTGTACGGGGCGGGAGCTTCCTACAATGAGCAGTTCTTC; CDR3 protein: CASSLLYGAGASYNEQFF
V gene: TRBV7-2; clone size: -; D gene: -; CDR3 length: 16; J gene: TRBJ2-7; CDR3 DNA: TGTGCCAGCAGCTACGAAATGGGACACCCACTTGGGGAGCAGTACTTC; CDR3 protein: CASSYEMGHPLGEQYF
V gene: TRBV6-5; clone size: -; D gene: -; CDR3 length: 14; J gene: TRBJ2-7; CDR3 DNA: TGTGCCAGCTTAGACGGGGGAAGCTCCTACGAGCAGTACTTC; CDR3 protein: CASLDGGSSYEQYF
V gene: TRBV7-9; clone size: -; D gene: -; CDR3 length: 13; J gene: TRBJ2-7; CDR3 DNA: TGTGCCAGCAGCTTAGACTATTCGGGGGAGCAGTACTTC; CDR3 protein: CASSLDYSGEQYF
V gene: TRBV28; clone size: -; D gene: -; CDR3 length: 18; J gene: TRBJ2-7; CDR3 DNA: TGTGCCAGCAGTTTTTTGGGGCAGGGGTCCGGCCCTTCCTACGAGCAGTACTTC; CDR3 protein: CASSFLGQGSGPSYEQYF
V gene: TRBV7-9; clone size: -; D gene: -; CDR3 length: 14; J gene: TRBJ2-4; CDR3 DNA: TGTGCCAGCAGCACCCAGGGAGCCAAAAACATTCAGTACTTC; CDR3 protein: CASSTQGAKNIQYF
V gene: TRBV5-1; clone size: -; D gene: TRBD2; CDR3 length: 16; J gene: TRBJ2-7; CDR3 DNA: TGCGCCAGCAGCGATAGAGTGGGCGCGGGAGACTACGAGCAGTACTTC; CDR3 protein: CASSDRVGAGDYEQYF
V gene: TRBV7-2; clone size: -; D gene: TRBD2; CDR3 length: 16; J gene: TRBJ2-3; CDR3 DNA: TGTGCCAGCAGCTACCGGGCGGGAGGGAAAGCAGATACGCAGTATTTT; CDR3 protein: CASSYRAGGKADTQYF
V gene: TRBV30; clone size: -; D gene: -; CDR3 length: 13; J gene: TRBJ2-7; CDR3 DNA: TGTGCCTGGAGTAGGAGGGCAGAGAAAGAGCAGTACTTC; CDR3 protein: CAWSRRAEKEQYF
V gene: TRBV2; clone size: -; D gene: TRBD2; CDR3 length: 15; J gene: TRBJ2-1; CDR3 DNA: TGTGCTACCAGCGGCTCGGGACTAGCGGGAGGTGAGCAGTTCTTC; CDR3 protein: CATSGSGLAGGEQFF
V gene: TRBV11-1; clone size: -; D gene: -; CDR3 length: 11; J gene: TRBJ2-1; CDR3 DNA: TGTGCCAGCAGCTTAGAGGGTGAGCAGTTCTTC; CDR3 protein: CASSLEGEQFF
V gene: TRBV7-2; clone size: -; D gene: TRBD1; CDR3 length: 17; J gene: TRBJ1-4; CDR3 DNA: TGTGCCAGCAGCCCACGTTGGGCCGGGACAGGTAGTGAAAAACTGTTTTTT; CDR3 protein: CASSPRWAGTGSEKLFF
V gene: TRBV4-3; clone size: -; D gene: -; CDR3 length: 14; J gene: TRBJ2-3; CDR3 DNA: TGCGCCAGCAGCCAAGATTTCTTGTTGGATACGCAGTATTTT; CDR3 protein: CASSQDFLLDTQYF